Below are 11 T cell receptor beta chains sequenced from a single sample in a study of human T cells and chemical hapten exposure. TCRdb recomputed calls from the RACE reads with MiXCR, one row per CDR3 protein. Of about 380,000 distinct CDR3 sequences in the sample, roughly 5% were seen once. Time point indicated: pre-sensitization, week 0. The treatment: therapeutic diphenylcyclopropenone sensitization with weekly scalp DPC. Specimen: whole blood, collected in connection with sensitization to the hapten diphenylcyclopropenone (DPC). The receptors were sampled from a woman between 45 and 65 years old with alopecia areata. Some clones in this sample may be carry-over from other donors' samples.

This chain connects TRBV2 to TRBJ1-4; weak D call: TRBD1 (6 bases). Trimming pared 3 bases from V and 7 bases from J, leaving 12 bases between. The CDR3 totals 14 residues. Germline loops: CDR1 SNHLY, CDR2 FYNNEI. The CDR3, as DNA: TGTGCCAGCAGTGACCGGGGGGCCGGTGAAAAACTGTTTTTT. Its translation is CASSDRGAGEKLFF.

This rearrangement joins TRBV20-1 to TRBJ1-2; D gene unclear. CDR3 size: 11 residues. Trimming pared 3 bases from V and 5 bases from J, leaving 7 bases between. Per the germline V gene, CDR1 is DFQATT and CDR2 is SNEGSKA (reference sequence). In DNA form, the CDR3 reads TGCAGTGCTAGCCCCGAGTATGGCTACACCTTC. This gives the protein CSASPEYGYTF.

The table lists this clonotype with a few counts. The chain has TRBV20-1 and TRBJ1-1; a weak D match, TRBD1 (6 bases). This CDR3 is built from 13 residues. V lost 5 bases and J lost 1, with 11 bases in between. Per the germline V gene, CDR1 is DFQATT and CDR2 is SNEGSKA (reference sequence). CDR3 amino acids: CSAPSTGNTEAFF. CDR3 nucleotide sequence: TGCAGTGCTCCCTCGACAGGGAACACTGAAGCTTTCTTT.

This clonotype was counted ten times or more. The CDR3 bases are TGTGCCAGCTCACCAGGGACAGGGGGTTACTACGAGCAGTACTTC. It encodes CASSPGTGGYYEQYF. The chain combines TRBV18 with TRBJ2-7; 11 nucleotides match TRBD1. Trimming took 2 bases from V and 3 from J; bases not matched to a gene: 3. Germline-derived CDR1 and CDR2 are KGHSH and LQKENI. This CDR3 is built from 15 residues.

This clonotype came up many times. The chain has TRBV7-2 and TRBJ2-3; 8 bases map to TRBD1. CDR3 length: 15 residues. Germline CDR1 SGHTA, CDR2 FQGNSA. Germline trimming cut 5 bases from V and 4 bases from J; bases unmatched to any gene: 8. CDR3 in amino acids: CASSADRGRPDTQYF. In DNA, the CDR3 is TGTGCCAGCAGCGCCGACAGGGGACGGCCAGATACGCAGTATTTT.

This clonotype was counted a few times. The chain joins TRBV7-9 to TRBJ1-6; 10 positions match TRBD1. CDR3 length: 19 amino acids. Germline assignment: CDR1 SEHNR and CDR2 FQNEAQ (reference sequence). Trimming cost V 6 bases and J 5 bases; bases outside gene matches: 16. DNA for the CDR3: TGTGCCAGCAGAAATACTCCGGGACAGGGGAAAGTCCATAATTCACCCCTCCACTTT. Its translation is CASRNTPGQGKVHNSPLHF. Looking up the rest from reference TRBV7-9 and TRBJ1-6 gives the full variable domain: DTGVSQNPRHKITKRGQNVTFRCDPISEHNRLYWYRQTLGQGPEFLTYFQNEAQLEKSRLLSDRFSAERPKGSFSTLEIQRTEQGDSAMYLCASRNTPGQGKVHNSPLHFGNGTRLTVT.

This clonotype was detected a few times. This rearrangement joins TRBV5-1 to TRBJ1-2; D gene unclear. The length of the CDR3 is 13 residues. Germline V gene lookup returns CDR1 SGHRS and CDR2 YFSETQ. The ends were cut back, 7 bases at V and 5 bases at J, with 15 bases in the middle. The CDR3 DNA is TGCGCCAGCCGCCGGGAGGACGGTTATGGCTACACCTTC. Amino acid sequence: CASRREDGYGYTF.

This clonotype was detected a few times. The chain joins TRBV30 to TRBJ2-1, with 7 bases aligning to TRBD2. The CDR3 consists of 13 residues. From germline, CDR1 is GTSNPN and CDR2 SVGIG (reference sequence). V gave up 8 bases and J gave up 2 bases; unmatched junction bases: 6. The CDR3 nucleotides read TGTGCCGGTGGACTAGTCGCCTACAATGAGCAGTTCTTC. Its protein is CAGGLVAYNEQFF.

This rearrangement joins TRBV12-3 or TRBV12-4 to TRBJ1-2; 7 bases agree with TRBD1. J gave up 2 bases and V 0 bases, and 3 bases lay outside the gene matches. There are 15 residues in the CDR3. The CDR3 loop reads CASSLAQGGNYGYTF. The CDR3, as DNA: TGTGCCAGCAGTTTAGCGCAGGGGGGCAACTATGGCTACACCTTC.

This clonotype showed up just a few times. This chain joins TRBV2 and TRBJ1-6; D possibly corresponds to TRBD1 (5 bases). CDR1 is SNHLY, CDR2 FYNNEI, per germline. The V end lost 2 bases, the J end lost 3 bases, and 11 bases lay between the germline ends. This CDR3 has 16 residues. CDR3 loop: CASSERGGDYNSPLHF. CDR3 bases: TGTGCCAGCAGTGAAAGGGGAGGGGACTATAATTCACCCCTCCACTTT.

The table lists this clonotype with many counts. The chain carries TRBV11-1 and TRBJ1-1; D possibly corresponds to TRBD1 (6 bases). The CDR3 runs to 13 residues. Germline loops: CDR1 SGHAT, CDR2 FQDESV (reference sequence). The V end was cut by 4 bases, the J end by 6 bases, with 12 bases between. CDR3 nucleotides: TGTGCCAGCAGCTACGCCGGGGGCGCTGAAGCTTTCTTT. This encodes CASSYAGGAEAFF.